This entry is about one T cell receptor beta chain. No antigen is known for it. The data originate from a study of cytomegalovirus exposure and HLA in healthy donors. Study-level findings and limits: Sequencing probably produced one cluster of sequence variants that were highly shared. As a later analysis showed, a missense DCLRE1C variant was linked to trimming of TCR beta V- and J-genes.

It was with 60 Vbeta and 13 Jbeta primers that the PCR ran. Repertoires were generated with immunoSEQ multiplex PCR, while TCRdb's copy carries only in-frame clones and drops some. Among some 150,000 clones listed, roughly 82% were seen once. The ends were cut back, 2 bases at V and 7 bases at J, with 14 bases in the middle. The CDR3 contains 14 residues. Germline CDR1 SGHTA, CDR2 FQGNSA. Sequenced input: PBMCs. The V and J genes are TRBV7-2 and TRBJ1-2, with D tentatively TRBD1 (5 bases). The source is a man in his thirties or forties in good health and CMV-seropositive. The CDR3 DNA reads TGTGCCAGCAGCTTATTGATGGGGCGTGTTGGCTACACCTTC. Amino acids: CASSLLMGRVGYTF. Full variable domain (remainder filled in from reference TRBV7-2 and TRBJ1-2): GAGVSQSPSNKVTEKGKDVELRCDPISGHTALYWYRQSLGQGLEFLIYFQGNSAPDKSGLPSDRFSAERTGGSVSTLTIQRTQQEDSAVYLCASSLLMGRVGYTFGSGTRLTVV.